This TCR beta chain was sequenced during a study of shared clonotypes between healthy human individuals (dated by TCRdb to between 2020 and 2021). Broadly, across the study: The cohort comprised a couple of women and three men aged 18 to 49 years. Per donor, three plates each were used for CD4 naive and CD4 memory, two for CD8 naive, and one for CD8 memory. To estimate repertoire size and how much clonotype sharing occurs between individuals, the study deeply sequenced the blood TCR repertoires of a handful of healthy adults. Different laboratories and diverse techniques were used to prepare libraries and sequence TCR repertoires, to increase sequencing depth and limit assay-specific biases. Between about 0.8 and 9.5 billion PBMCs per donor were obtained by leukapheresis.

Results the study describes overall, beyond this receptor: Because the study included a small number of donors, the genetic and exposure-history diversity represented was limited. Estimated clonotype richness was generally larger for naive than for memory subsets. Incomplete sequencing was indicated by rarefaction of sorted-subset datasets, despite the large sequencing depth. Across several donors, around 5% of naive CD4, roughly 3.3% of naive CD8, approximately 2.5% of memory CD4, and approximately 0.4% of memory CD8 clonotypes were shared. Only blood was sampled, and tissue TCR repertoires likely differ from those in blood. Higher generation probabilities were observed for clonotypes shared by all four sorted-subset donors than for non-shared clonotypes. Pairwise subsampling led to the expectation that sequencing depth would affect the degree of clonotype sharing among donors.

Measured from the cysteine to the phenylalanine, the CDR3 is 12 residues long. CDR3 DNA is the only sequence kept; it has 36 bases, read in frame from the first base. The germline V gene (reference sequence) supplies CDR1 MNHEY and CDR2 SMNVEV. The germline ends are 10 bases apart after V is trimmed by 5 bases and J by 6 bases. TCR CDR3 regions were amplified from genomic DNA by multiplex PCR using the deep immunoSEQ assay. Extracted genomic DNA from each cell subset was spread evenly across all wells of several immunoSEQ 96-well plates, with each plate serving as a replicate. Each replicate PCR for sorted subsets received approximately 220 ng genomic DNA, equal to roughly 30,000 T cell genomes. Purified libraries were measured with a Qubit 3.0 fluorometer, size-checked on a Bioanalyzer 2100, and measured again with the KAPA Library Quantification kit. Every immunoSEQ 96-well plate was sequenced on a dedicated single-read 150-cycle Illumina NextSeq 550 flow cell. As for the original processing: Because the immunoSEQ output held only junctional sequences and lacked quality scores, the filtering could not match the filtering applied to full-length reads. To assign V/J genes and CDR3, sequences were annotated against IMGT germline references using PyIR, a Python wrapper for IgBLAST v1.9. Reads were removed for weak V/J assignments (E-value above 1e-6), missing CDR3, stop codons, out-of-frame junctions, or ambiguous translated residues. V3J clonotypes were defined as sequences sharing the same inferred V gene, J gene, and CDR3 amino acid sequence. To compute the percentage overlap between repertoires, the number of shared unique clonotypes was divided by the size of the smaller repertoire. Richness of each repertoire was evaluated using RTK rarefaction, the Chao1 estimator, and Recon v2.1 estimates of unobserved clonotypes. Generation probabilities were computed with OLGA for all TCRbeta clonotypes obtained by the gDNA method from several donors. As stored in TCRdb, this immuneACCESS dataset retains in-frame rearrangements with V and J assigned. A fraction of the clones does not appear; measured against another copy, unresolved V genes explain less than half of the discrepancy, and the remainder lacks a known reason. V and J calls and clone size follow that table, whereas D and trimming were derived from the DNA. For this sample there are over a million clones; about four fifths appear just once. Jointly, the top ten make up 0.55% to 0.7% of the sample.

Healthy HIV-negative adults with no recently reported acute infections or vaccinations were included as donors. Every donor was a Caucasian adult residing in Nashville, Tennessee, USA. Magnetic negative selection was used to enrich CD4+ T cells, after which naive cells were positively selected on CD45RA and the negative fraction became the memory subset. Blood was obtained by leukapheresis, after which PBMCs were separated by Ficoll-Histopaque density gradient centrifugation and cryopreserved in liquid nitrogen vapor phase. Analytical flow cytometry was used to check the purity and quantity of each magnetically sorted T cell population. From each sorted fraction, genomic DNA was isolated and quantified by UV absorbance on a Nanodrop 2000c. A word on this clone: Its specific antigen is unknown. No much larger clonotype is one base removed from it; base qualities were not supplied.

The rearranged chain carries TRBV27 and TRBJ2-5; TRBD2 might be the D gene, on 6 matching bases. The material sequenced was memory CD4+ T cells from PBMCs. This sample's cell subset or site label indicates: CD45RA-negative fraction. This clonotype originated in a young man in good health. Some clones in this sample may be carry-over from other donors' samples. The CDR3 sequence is CASSQEGQTQYF. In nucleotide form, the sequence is TGTGCCAGCAGTCAGGAGGGTCAGACCCAGTACTTC.